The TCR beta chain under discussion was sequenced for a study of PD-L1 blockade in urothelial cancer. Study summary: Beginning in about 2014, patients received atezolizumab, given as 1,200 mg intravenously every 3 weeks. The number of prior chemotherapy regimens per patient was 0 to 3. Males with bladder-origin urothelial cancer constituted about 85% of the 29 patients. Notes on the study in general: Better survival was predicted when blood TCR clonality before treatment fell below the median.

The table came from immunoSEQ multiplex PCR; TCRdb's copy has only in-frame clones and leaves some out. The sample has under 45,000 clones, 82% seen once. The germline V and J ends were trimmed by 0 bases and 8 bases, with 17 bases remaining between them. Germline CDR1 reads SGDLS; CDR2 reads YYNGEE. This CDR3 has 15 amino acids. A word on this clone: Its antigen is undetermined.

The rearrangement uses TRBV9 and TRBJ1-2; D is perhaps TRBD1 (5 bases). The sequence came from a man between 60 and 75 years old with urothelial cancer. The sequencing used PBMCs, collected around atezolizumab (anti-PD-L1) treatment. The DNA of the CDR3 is TGTGCCAGCAGCGTAGACGCGGGGCAGGCGGGGGGCTACACCTTC. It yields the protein CASSVDAGQAGGYTF.